The 15 T cell receptor beta chains reported below all come from one sample, sequenced in a study of blood T cell repertoires in COVID-19. TCRdb's table, derived via immunoSEQ multiplex PCR, lists solely in-frame clones and lacks some. The data show 250,000 to 350,000 clones, less than 90% seen once. Sequencing used PBMCs or T cells enriched from blood (not recorded which). The receptors here all came from a woman aged 50 to 60 who had recovered from COVID-19.

The rearrangement joins TRBV19 to TRBJ2-1, with 14 bases that match TRBD2. The V and J ends lost 6 bases and 2 bases, in that order; junction bases with no gene match: 9. This CDR3 has 18 amino acids. Germline loops: CDR1 LNHDA, CDR2 SQIVND (reference sequence). CDR3 sequence (DNA): TGTGCCAGTAGCCGTGCGGGACTAGCGGGAGTCGCCTACAATGAGCAGTTCTTC. Encoded protein: CASSRAGLAGVAYNEQFF.

The chain joins TRBV19 to TRBJ2-1; D possibly corresponds to TRBD2 (5 bases). The CDR3 is 15 amino acids. Germline CDR1 and CDR2: LNHDA and SQIVND (reference sequence). Trimming removed 1 base from V and 3 bases from J, with 10 bases in between. CDR3 nucleotide sequence: TGTGCCAGTAGTATAGTACCGGGGAGCTACAATGAGCAGTTCTTC. This gives the protein CASSIVPGSYNEQFF.

The V call is TRBV5-1, the J call TRBJ1-4, with a weak D call TRBD1 (6 bases). The CDR3 has 13 amino acids. The germline gives CDR1 SGHRS, CDR2 YFSETQ. Trimming shortened V by 0 bases and J by 9 bases, and 9 bases separated the two germline ends. The DNA of the CDR3 is TGCGCCAGCAGCTTGGCAGGGGAAAAAAAACTGTTTTTT. As protein: CASSLAGEKKLFF.

The chain employs TRBV2 and TRBJ2-4; TRBD2 might be the D (5 bases). This CDR3 has 15 amino acids. Germline assignment: CDR1 SNHLY and CDR2 FYNNEI. The V and J ends lost 2 bases and 3 bases respectively, with 11 bases between them. CDR3 sequence reads: CASSERGPGKNIQYF. CDR3 nucleotide sequence: TGTGCCAGCAGTGAAAGAGGGCCCGGCAAAAACATTCAGTACTTC. The complete variable domain, with remaining parts taken from reference TRBV2 and TRBJ2-4, reads EPEVTQTPSHQVTQMGQEVILRCVPISNHLYFYWYRQILGQKVEFLVSFYNNEISEKSEIFDDQFSVERPDGSNFTLKIRSTKLEDSAMYFCASSERGPGKNIQYFGAGTRLSVL.

The V and J genes are TRBV6-2 or TRBV6-3 and TRBJ2-2; D is undetermined. Germline CDR1 is MNHEY and CDR2 is SVGEGT. With 6 bases removed from V and 6 bases from J, the gap between germline ends came to 14 bases. The CDR3 has 14 residues. CDR3 protein: CASSPPSGSGELFF. The DNA of the CDR3 is TGTGCCAGCAGCCCACCCTCCGGGTCCGGGGAGCTGTTTTTT.

V and J are TRBV28 and TRBJ2-7; 7 bases are shared with TRBD1. The junction had 18 bases not matched to a gene; V was cut back by 3 bases and J by 4 bases. Germline V gene lookup returns CDR1 MDHEN and CDR2 SYDVKM. The CDR3 loop spans 18 amino acids. CDR3 nucleotides: TGTGCCAGCAGTTTTTCGTGGCAGGACAGGCCTCCCTCATACGAGCAGTACTTC. This codes for CASSFSWQDRPPSYEQYF.

This chain joins TRBV27 and TRBJ2-7, with 7 bases identical to TRBD1. The germline CDR1 and CDR2 sequences are MNHEY and SMNVEV (reference sequence). The CDR3 is 15 residues long. J gave up 0 bases and V 4 bases, and 6 bases lay outside the gene matches. The CDR3, as DNA: TGTGCCAGCAGTTCCCCGGGACAGTACTCCTACGAGCAGTACTTC. Translation gives CASSSPGQYSYEQYF.

The chain uses TRBV4-1 and TRBJ2-3; 9 positions agree with TRBD1. The CDR3 runs 18 residues. V was pared by 4 bases and J by 3 bases, with 14 bases of the junction left unmatched. Per germline, CDR1 MGHRA and CDR2 YSYEKL. CDR3 in DNA: TGCGCCAGCAGCCTGGGACAGGGCGCCAACTTAATAACAGATACGCAGTATTTT. It specifies CASSLGQGANLITDTQYF.

In this sample, this clone turned up a few times. The CDR3 sequence is CASSLPGQGLGYTF. CDR3 DNA sequence: TGTGCCAGTAGTTTACCGGGACAGGGACTTGGCTACACCTTC. The chain carries TRBV19 and TRBJ1-2; 9 positions match TRBD1. J lost 7 bases, V lost 5 bases, and 8 bases had no gene match. Germline CDR1 is LNHDA and CDR2 is SQIVND (reference sequence). CDR3 length: 14 amino acids.

V is TRBV4-3 and J is TRBJ1-2; D perhaps matches TRBD1 (5 bases). The CDR3 runs 15 residues. Trimming removed 4 bases from V and 3 bases from J, with 15 bases in between. Looked up from germline, CDR1 is LGHNA and CDR2 is YSLEER. CDR3 sequence (DNA): TGCGCCAGCAGCCCAGTCTTACAGGCCGACTATGGCTACACCTTC. It encodes CASSPVLQADYGYTF.

CDR3 nucleotides: TGTGCCAGCAGTGAAAGAGGGAACAGGGCCTATGGAAACACCATATATTTT. The encoded protein is CASSERGNRAYGNTIYF. The chain is built from TRBV2 and TRBJ1-3, with a possible D match to TRBD1 (6 bases). Trimming shortened V by 2 bases and J by 3 bases, and 17 bases separated the two germline ends. The CDR3 spans 17 residues. Per the germline V gene, CDR1 is SNHLY and CDR2 is FYNNEI.

The chain has TRBV7-9 and TRBJ2-7, with TRBD2 identical over 10 bases. This CDR3 comprises 15 residues. V gave up 1 base and J gave up 6 bases; unmatched junction bases: 6. CDR1 and CDR2 from the germline V gene are SEHNR and FQNEAQ (reference sequence). CDR3 in DNA: TGTGCCAGCAGCTTAGTTGGCCTAGCGGGAGTCGAGCAGTACTTC. Amino acids: CASSLVGLAGVEQYF.

V gene TRBV4-2 combines with J gene TRBJ2-7; D gene ambiguous. V was clipped by 1 base and J by 3 bases, with 16 bases between them. Germline V gene data show CDR1 as LGHNA and CDR2 as YNFKEQ. There are 16 residues in the CDR3. CDR3 residues: CASSQAWAQIGYEQYF. The CDR3 nucleotides are TGTGCCAGCAGCCAAGCCTGGGCACAAATCGGCTACGAGCAGTACTTC.

This clone has only a few counts. The rearrangement uses TRBV6-5 and TRBJ1-5; the D gene is possibly TRBD1 (5 bases). The CDR3 has 14 residues. From germline, CDR1 is MNHEY and CDR2 SVGAGI. With 9 bases removed from V and 0 bases from J, the gap between germline ends came to 12 bases. CDR3 coding DNA: TGTGCCAGTAAGACAGTCTATAGCAATCAGCCCCAGCATTTT. Amino acid sequence: CASKTVYSNQPQHF.

The chain links TRBV27 to TRBJ1-5; D may be TRBD1 (5 bases). V gave up 3 bases and J gave up 2 bases, with 11 bases separating them. CDR3 length: 15 residues. Per the germline V gene, CDR1 is MNHEY and CDR2 is SMNVEV (reference sequence). CDR3 protein: CASSLGRGGNQPQHF. Written as DNA, the CDR3 is TGTGCCAGCAGTTTGGGAAGGGGTGGCAATCAGCCCCAGCATTTT.